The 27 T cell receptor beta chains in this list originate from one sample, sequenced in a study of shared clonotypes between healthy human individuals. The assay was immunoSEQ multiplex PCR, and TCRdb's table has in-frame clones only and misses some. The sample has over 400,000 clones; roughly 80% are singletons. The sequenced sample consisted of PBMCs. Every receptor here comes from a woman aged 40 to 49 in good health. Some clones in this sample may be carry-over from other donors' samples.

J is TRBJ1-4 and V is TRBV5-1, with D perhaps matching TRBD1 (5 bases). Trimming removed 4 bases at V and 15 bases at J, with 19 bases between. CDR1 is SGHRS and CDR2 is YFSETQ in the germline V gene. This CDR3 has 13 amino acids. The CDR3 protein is CASSGGDRSSLFF. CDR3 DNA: TGCGCCAGCAGCGGAGGGGACCGAAGCTCGTTGTTTTTT.

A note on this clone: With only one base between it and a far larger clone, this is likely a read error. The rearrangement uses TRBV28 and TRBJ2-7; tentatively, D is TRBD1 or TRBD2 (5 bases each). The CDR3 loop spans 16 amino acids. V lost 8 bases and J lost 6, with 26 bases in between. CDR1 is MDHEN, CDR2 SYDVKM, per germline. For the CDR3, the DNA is TGTGCCAGCGGTTCCAGGGACCCTCCCTCTGAGTTCGAGCAGTACTTC. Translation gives CASGSRDPPSEFEQYF.

The CDR3 DNA follows: TGTGCCAGCAGCCCTCTCCGTTACAATGAGCAGTTCTTC. Amino acids: CASSPLRYNEQFF. The genes are TRBV6-5 and TRBJ2-1; no clear D gene. V was cut by 6 bases and J by 4 bases, with 10 bases left in between. The V gene's germline CDR1 is MNHEY and CDR2 SVGAGI. There are 13 residues in the CDR3.

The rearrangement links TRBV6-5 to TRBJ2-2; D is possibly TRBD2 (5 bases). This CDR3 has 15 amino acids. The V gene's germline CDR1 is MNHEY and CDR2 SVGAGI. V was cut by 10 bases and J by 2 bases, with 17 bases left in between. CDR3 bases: TGTGCCACCAGAGATCTAGCCTTAAACACCGGGGAGCTGTTTTTT. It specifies CATRDLALNTGELFF.

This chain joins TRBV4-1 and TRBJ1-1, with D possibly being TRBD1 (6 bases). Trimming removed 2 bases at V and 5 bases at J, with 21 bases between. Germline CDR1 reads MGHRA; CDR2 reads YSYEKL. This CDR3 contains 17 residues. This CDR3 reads CASSQYSGGGEGTEAFF. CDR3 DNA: TGCGCCAGCAGCCAATATTCGGGGGGCGGAGAGGGAACTGAAGCTTTCTTT.

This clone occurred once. The CDR3 bases are TGTGCCAGCAGCTTAAACAGGGTTGGTACTGAAGCTTTCTTT. Its translation is CASSLNRVGTEAFF. The chain couples TRBV7-3 to TRBJ1-1; TRBD1 might be the D (6 bases). Germline V gene sequence: CDR1 SGHTA, CDR2 FQGTGA. Trimming took off 1 base at V and 5 bases at J, with 11 bases between the two ends. CDR3 length equals 14 residues.

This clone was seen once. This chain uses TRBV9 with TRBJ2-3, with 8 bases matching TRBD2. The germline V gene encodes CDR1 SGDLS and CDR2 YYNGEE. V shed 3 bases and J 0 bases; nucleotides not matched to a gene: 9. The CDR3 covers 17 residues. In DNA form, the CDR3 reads TGTGCCAGCAGCGAGGCCCCTAGCGGGCTAAGCACAGATACGCAGTATTTT. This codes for CASSEAPSGLSTDTQYF. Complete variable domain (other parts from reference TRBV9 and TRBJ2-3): DSGVTQTPKHLITATGQRVTLRCSPRSGDLSVYWYQQSLDQGLQFLIQYYNGEERAKGNILERFSAQQFPDLHSELNLSSLELGDSALYFCASSEAPSGLSTDTQYFGPGTRLTVL.

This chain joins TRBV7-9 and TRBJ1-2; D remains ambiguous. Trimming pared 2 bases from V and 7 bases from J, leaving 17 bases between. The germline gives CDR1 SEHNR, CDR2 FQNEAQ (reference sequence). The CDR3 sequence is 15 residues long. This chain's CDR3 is CASSLRRSDRFGYTF. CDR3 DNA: TGTGCCAGCAGCTTAAGGCGCTCTGACCGGTTTGGCTACACCTTC.

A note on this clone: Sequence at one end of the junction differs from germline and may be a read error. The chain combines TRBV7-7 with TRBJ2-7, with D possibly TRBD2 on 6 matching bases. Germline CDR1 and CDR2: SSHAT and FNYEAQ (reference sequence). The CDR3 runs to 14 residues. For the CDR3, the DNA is TGTGCTAGCAGCTTATCTGGGGAGGCTAACGAGCAGTACTTC. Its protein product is CASSLSGEANEQYF.

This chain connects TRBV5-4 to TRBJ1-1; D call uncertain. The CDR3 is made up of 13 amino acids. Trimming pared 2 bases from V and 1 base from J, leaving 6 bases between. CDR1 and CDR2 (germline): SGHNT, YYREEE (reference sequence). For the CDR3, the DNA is TGTGCCAGCAGCTTTAGACAGAACACTGAAGCTTTCTTT. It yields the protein CASSFRQNTEAFF. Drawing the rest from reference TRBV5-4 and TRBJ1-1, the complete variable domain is ETGVTQSPTHLIKTRGQQVTLRCSSQSGHNTVSWYQQALGQGPQFIFQYYREEENGRGNFPPRFSGLQFPNYSSELNVNALELDDSALYLCASSFRQNTEAFFGQGTRLTVV.

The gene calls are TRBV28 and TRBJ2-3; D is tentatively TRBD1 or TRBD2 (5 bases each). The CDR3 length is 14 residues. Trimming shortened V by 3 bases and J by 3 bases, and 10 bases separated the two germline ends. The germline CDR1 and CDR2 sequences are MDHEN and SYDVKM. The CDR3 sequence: CASSLARETDTQYF. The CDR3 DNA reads TGTGCCAGCAGTTTGGCCAGGGAGACAGATACGCAGTATTTT.

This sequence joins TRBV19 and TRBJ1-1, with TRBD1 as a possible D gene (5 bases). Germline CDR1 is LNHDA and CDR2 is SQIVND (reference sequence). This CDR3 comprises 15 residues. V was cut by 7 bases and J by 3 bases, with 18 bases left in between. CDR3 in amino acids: CASTSGRGEHTEAFF. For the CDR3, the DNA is TGTGCCAGTACCTCAGGTCGGGGGGAGCACACTGAAGCTTTCTTT. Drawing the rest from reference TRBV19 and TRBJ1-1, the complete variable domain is DGGITQSPKYLFRKEGQNVTLSCEQNLNHDAMYWYRQDPGQGLRLIYYSQIVNDFQKGDIAEGYSVSREKKESFPLTVTSAQKNPTAFYLCASTSGRGEHTEAFFGQGTRLTVV.

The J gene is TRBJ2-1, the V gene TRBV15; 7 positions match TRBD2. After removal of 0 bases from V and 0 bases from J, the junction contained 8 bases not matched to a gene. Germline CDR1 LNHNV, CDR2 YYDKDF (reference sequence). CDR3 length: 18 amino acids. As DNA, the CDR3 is TGTGCCACCAGCAGAGATTGGGTTAGCGGGTCCTCCTACAATGAGCAGTTCTTC. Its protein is CATSRDWVSGSSYNEQFF. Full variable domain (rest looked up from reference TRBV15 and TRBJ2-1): DAMVIQNPRYQVTQFGKPVTLSCSQTLNHNVMYWYQQKSSQAPKLLFHYYDKDFNNEADTPDNFQSRRPNTSFCFLDIRSPGLGDTAMYLCATSRDWVSGSSYNEQFFGPGTRLTVL.

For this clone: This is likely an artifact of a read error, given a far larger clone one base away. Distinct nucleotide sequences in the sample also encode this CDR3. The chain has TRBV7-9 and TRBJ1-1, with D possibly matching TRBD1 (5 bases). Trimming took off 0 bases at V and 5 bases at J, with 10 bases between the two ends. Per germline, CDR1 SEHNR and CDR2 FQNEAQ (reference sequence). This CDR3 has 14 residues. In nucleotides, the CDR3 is TGTGCCAGCAGCTTAGCCGGGGGGAATACTGAAGCTTTCTTT. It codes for CASSLAGGNTEAFF.

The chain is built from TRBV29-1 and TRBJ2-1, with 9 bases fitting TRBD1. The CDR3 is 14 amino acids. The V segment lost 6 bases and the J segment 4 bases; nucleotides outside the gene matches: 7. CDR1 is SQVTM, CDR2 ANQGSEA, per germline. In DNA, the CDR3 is TGCAGCGTGGTGGACAGGGGCAATTACAATGAGCAGTTCTTC. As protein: CSVVDRGNYNEQFF.

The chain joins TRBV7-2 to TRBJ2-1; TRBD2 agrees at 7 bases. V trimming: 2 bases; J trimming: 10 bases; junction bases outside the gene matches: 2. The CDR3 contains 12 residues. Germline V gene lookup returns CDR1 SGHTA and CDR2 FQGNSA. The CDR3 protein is CASSLSGTEQFF. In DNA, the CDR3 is TGTGCCAGCAGCTTAAGCGGGACGGAGCAGTTCTTC. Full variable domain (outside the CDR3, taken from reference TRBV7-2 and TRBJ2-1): GAGVSQSPSNKVTEKGKDVELRCDPISGHTALYWYRQSLGQGLEFLIYFQGNSAPDKSGLPSDRFSAERTGGSVSTLTIQRTQQEDSAVYLCASSLSGTEQFFGPGTRLTVL.

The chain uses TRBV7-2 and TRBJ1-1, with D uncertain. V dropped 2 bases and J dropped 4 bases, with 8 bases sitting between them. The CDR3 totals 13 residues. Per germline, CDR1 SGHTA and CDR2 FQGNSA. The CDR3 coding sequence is TGTGCCAGCAGCTTAACCGGAGGCACTGAAGCTTTCTTT. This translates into CASSLTGGTEAFF.

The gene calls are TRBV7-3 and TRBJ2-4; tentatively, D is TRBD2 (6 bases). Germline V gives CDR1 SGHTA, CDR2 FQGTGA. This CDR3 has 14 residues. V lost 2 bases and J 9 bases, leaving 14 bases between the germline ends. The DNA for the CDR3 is TGTGCCAGCAGCTTAGTGGGAGGTCAAGTCATTCAGTACTTC. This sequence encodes CASSLVGGQVIQYF.

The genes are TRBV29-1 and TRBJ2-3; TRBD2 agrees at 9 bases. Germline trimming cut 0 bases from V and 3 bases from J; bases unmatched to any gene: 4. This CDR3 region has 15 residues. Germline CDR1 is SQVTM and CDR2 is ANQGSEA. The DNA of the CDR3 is TGCAGCGTTGAAGATCGAACTAGCGGGACAGATACGCAGTATTTT. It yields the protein CSVEDRTSGTDTQYF.

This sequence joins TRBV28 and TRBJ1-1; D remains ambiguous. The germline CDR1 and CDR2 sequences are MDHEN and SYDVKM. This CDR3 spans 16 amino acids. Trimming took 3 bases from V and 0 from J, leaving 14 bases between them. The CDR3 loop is CASSLIPPPVNTEAFF. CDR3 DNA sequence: TGTGCCAGCAGTTTGATCCCCCCCCCGGTGAACACTGAAGCTTTCTTT.

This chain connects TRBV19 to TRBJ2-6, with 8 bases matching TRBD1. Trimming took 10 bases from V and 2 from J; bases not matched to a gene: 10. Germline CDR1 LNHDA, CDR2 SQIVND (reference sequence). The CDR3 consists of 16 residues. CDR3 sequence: CATTGQARTGANVLTF. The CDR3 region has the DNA TGTGCCACAACGGGACAGGCTAGGACTGGGGCCAACGTCCTGACTTTC. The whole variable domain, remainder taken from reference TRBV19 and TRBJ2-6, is DGGITQSPKYLFRKEGQNVTLSCEQNLNHDAMYWYRQDPGQGLRLIYYSQIVNDFQKGDIAEGYSVSREKKESFPLTVTSAQKNPTAFYLCATTGQARTGANVLTFGAGSRLTVL.

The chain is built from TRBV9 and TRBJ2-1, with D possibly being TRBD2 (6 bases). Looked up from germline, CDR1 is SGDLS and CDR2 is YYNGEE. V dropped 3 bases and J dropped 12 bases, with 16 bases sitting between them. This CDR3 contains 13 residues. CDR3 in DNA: TGTGCCAGCAGCGATTCCCGGGGGTTGGTGCAGTTCTTC. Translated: CASSDSRGLVQFF.

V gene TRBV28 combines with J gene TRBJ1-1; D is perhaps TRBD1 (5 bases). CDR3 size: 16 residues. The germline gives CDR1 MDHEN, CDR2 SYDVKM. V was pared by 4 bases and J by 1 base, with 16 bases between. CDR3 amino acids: CASSSPGGQSNTEAFF. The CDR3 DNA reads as TGTGCCAGCAGTTCTCCGGGCGGACAATCGAACACTGAAGCTTTCTTT.

The CDR3 sequence: CASSSIGTVNTEAFF. CDR3 DNA sequence: TGTGCCAGCAGTTCCATAGGGACGGTGAACACTGAAGCTTTCTTT. The chain couples TRBV28 to TRBJ1-1, with D possibly matching TRBD1 (5 bases). The CDR3 is made up of 15 amino acids. Germline CDR1 MDHEN, CDR2 SYDVKM. V shed 4 bases and J shed 0 bases, with 12 bases lying between them.

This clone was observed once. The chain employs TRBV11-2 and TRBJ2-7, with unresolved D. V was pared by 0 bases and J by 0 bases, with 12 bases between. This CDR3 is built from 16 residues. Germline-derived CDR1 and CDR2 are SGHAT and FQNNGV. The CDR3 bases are TGTGCCAGCAGCTTAGACTCGGTTGGCAGCTCCTACGAGCAGTACTTC. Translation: CASSLDSVGSSYEQYF.

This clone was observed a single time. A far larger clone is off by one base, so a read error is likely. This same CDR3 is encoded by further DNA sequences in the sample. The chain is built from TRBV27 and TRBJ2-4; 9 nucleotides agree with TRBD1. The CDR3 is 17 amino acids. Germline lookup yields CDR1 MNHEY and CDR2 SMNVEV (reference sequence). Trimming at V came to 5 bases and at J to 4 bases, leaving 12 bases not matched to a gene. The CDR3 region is CASSPRDREVVKNIQYF. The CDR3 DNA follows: TGTGCCAGCAGTCCCCGGGACAGGGAGGTCGTAAAAAACATTCAGTACTTC.

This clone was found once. CDR3 loop: CASIPGLFSSGYTF. The DNA for the CDR3 is TGTGCCAGCATCCCGGGACTCTTCTCTAGTGGCTACACCTTC. The rearrangement links TRBV6-1 to TRBJ1-2; the D gene is possibly TRBD1 (5 bases). The CDR3 contains 14 residues. Trimming cost V 7 bases and J 7 bases, with 19 bases left between them. The germline V gene encodes CDR1 MNHNS and CDR2 SASEGT.